What follows are 32 T cell receptor beta chains derived from one specimen sequenced in a study of T cell responses to AZD1222 COVID-19 vaccine (dated by TCRdb to about 2021). In the paper's terms, the time point label means: about 28 days (+/-7) after the second vaccine dose. The library was produced with the immunoSEQ multiplex PCR assay. In TCRdb, the immuneACCESS table is reduced to in-frame sequences with V and J assigned. These tables do not hold every clone; where another copy was compared, an unresolved V gene accounts for under half, and the others remain unexplained. Across this sample there are 140,000 to 150,000 clones, with more than 70% seen only once. Under 2% of the sample is held by the ten biggest clonotypes. This material consisted of peripheral blood, taken 28 days after the second AZD1222 dose. These receptor sequences come from an adult who received the AZD1222 COVID-19 vaccine.

The chain combines TRBV4-3 with TRBJ2-3, with 10 bases fitting TRBD2. CDR1 and CDR2 from the germline V gene are LGHNA and YSLEER. J lost 0 bases, V lost 0 bases, and 9 bases had no gene match. The CDR3 has 19 amino acids. The CDR3 reads CASSQDWSGRASSTDTQYF. DNA for the CDR3: TGCGCCAGCAGCCAAGATTGGAGCGGGAGGGCCTCTAGCACAGATACGCAGTATTTT.

V gene TRBV7-3 combines with J gene TRBJ1-2; the D is unclear. The V gene's germline CDR1 is SGHTA and CDR2 FQGTGA. V lost 8 bases to trimming and J lost 4 bases, with 14 bases between them. The CDR3 length is 13 residues. Here the CDR3 reads CASHSGRTYGYTF. The CDR3 bases are TGTGCCAGCCATAGTGGGCGGACCTATGGCTACACCTTC.

The chain has TRBV2 and TRBJ2-1; 14 positions match TRBD2. There are 16 residues in the CDR3. The ends lost 5 bases at V and 10 bases at J; junction bases unmatched: 10. Germline assignment: CDR1 SNHLY and CDR2 FYNNEI. For the CDR3, the DNA is TGTGCCAGCAGTCTCTCCGGGACTAGCGGGAGTGGCGAGCAGTTCTTC. Translating it yields CASSLSGTSGSGEQFF.

This chain links TRBV6-5 with TRBJ2-2, with a weak D call TRBD2 (6 bases). CDR1 and CDR2 from the germline V gene are MNHEY and SVGAGI. The CDR3 sequence is 13 residues long. V lost 6 bases to trimming and J lost 5 bases, with 10 bases between them. Here the CDR3 reads CASSGGETGELFF. The CDR3 region has the DNA TGTGCCAGCAGCGGCGGGGAGACCGGGGAGCTGTTTTTT.

J is TRBJ1-1 and V is TRBV2; D is perhaps TRBD1 (5 bases). Trimming removed 7 bases from V and 0 bases from J, with 12 bases in between. This CDR3 region has 14 residues. Germline lookup yields CDR1 SNHLY and CDR2 FYNNEI. The CDR3 nucleotides read TGTGCCAGCATGGCAGGGCCTTTGAACACTGAAGCTTTCTTT. This gives the protein CASMAGPLNTEAFF.

The rearrangement uses TRBV9 and TRBJ1-1; D is unresolved. Germline-derived CDR1 and CDR2 are SGDLS and YYNGEE. CDR3 size: 13 residues. Trimming shortened V by 7 bases and J by 3 bases, and 13 bases separated the two germline ends. CDR3 coding DNA: TGTGCCAGCTCAGTGGGCCGGGACACTGAAGCTTTCTTT. As protein: CASSVGRDTEAFF.

V usage is TRBV30 and J usage is TRBJ1-2, with a weak D call TRBD1 (5 bases). The length of the CDR3 is 12 residues. Germline CDR1 is GTSNPN and CDR2 is SVGIG (reference sequence). V lost 3 bases and J lost 7, with 12 bases in between. CDR3 in DNA: TGTGCCTGGAGCCGGGACTCCGTTGGCTACACCTTC. Translating gives CAWSRDSVGYTF.

The rearrangement uses TRBV9 and TRBJ2-3; D might be TRBD1 or TRBD2, each matching 5 bases. V lost 6 bases and J lost 3, with 14 bases in between. The CDR3 runs to 14 residues. Germline CDR1 is SGDLS and CDR2 is YYNGEE. CDR3 nucleotides: TGTGCCAGCACCCTTCGGGGCGATACAGATACGCAGTATTTT. It specifies CASTLRGDTDTQYF.

The chain employs TRBV7-3 and TRBJ1-1, with 8 bases aligning to TRBD1. V lost 5 bases and J lost 10; bases outside the gene matches: 12. The length of the CDR3 is 14 residues. The germline V gene has CDR1 SGHTA and CDR2 FQGTGA. CDR3 sequence reads: CASSPGTGPRPAFF. CDR3 DNA sequence: TGTGCCAGCAGCCCAGGGACAGGCCCACGGCCAGCTTTCTTT.

The V call is TRBV30, the J call TRBJ2-5; D remains unclear. The V gene's germline CDR1 is GTSNPN and CDR2 SVGIG (reference sequence). Trimming shortened V by 1 base and J by 5 bases, and 8 bases separated the two germline ends. The CDR3 runs 12 residues. The CDR3 nucleotides read TGTGCCTGGAGTGGGGATGGGGAGACCCAGTACTTC. Protein product: CAWSGDGETQYF.

This clone came up a few times. The chain's CDR3 is CASSKAGTGVRNDEQFF. The CDR3 DNA sequence: TGTGCCAGCAGCAAGGCGGGAACAGGGGTGCGGAACGATGAGCAGTTCTTC. The V gene is TRBV21-1, the J gene TRBJ2-1; the table's D call of TRBD1 was not tested on the DNA. TRBV21-1 is designated a pseudogene. The CDR3 spans 17 residues.

V gene TRBV2 combines with J gene TRBJ1-5; no reliable D call. CDR3 length: 14 residues. V was cut by 3 bases and J by 7 bases, with 13 bases left in between. Per the germline V gene, CDR1 is SNHLY and CDR2 is FYNNEI. DNA of the CDR3: TGTGCCAGCAGTGAGTCGGCAGAAACCCAGCCCCAGCATTTT. Its protein product is CASSESAETQPQHF. Drawing the rest from reference TRBV2 and TRBJ1-5, the complete variable domain is EPEVTQTPSHQVTQMGQEVILRCVPISNHLYFYWYRQILGQKVEFLVSFYNNEISEKSEIFDDQFSVERPDGSNFTLKIRSTKLEDSAMYFCASSESAETQPQHFGDGTRLSIL.

This chain uses TRBV28 with TRBJ1-1; a weak D match, TRBD1 (5 bases). Trimming stripped 7 bases from V and 1 base from J, with 16 bases between. The CDR3 spans 15 residues. Germline CDR1 and CDR2: MDHEN and SYDVKM. DNA for the CDR3: TGTGCCAGCACCCTCGTGGGGGAACAGAACACTGAAGCTTTCTTT. Protein product: CASTLVGEQNTEAFF.

The chain couples TRBV30 to TRBJ1-2, with a possible D match to TRBD1 (5 bases). This CDR3 contains 13 residues. Trimming left V 0 bases short and J 6 bases short, with 11 bases between. The germline V gene has CDR1 GTSNPN and CDR2 SVGIG (reference sequence). The CDR3 nucleotides read TGTGCCTGGAGTGTCTGGCAGGGCGATGGCTACACCTTC. This gives the protein CAWSVWQGDGYTF.

The chain carries TRBV2 and TRBJ1-2; the D is unclear. Trimming removed 1 base from V and 4 bases from J, with 10 bases in between. The germline V gene has CDR1 SNHLY and CDR2 FYNNEI. The CDR3 extends over 14 amino acids. CDR3 residues: CASSEVGRAYGYTF. CDR3 sequence (DNA): TGTGCCAGCAGTGAAGTAGGGCGGGCCTATGGCTACACCTTC.

This clone was seen a single time. The chain couples TRBV4-3 to TRBJ1-3, with TRBD1 matching over 10 bases. Germline CDR1 and CDR2: LGHNA and YSLEER. The trim removed 2 bases at V and 0 bases at J, leaving 7 bases unmatched. This CDR3 contains 18 residues. CDR3 coding DNA: TGCGCCAGCAGCCAACGCCGGACAGGGGGGGCCTCTGGAAACACCATATATTTT. Amino acids: CASSQRRTGGASGNTIYF.

The chain is built from TRBV18 and TRBJ1-2; maybe TRBD1 (5 bases). CDR1 is KGHSH, CDR2 LQKENI, per germline. The CDR3 extends over 14 amino acids. V was cut by 5 bases and J by 6 bases, with 16 bases left in between. CDR3 protein: CASSIQEGLDGYTF. For the CDR3, the DNA is TGTGCCAGCTCAATACAGGAGGGACTTGATGGCTACACCTTC. The full variable domain, completed using reference TRBV18 and TRBJ1-2, is NAGVMQNPRHLVRRRGQEARLRCSPMKGHSHVYWYRQLPEEGLKFMVYLQKENIIDESGMPKERFSAEFPKEGPSILRIQQVVRGDSAAYFCASSIQEGLDGYTFGSGTRLTVV.

This sequence joins TRBV18 and TRBJ1-1, with 9 bases that match TRBD1. Per germline, CDR1 KGHSH and CDR2 LQKENI. CDR3 size: 16 residues. V trimming: 4 bases; J trimming: 5 bases; junction bases outside the gene matches: 11. The CDR3 loop reads CASSLGNRGRGTEAFF. Written as DNA, the CDR3 is TGTGCCAGCTCACTGGGGAACAGGGGGCGCGGGACTGAAGCTTTCTTT.

This rearrangement joins TRBV3-1 (or the pseudogene TRBV3-2) to TRBJ2-2; D possibly corresponds to TRBD1 (6 bases). CDR3 length: 14 residues. The V gene lost 3 bases and the J gene lost 6 bases, with 11 bases spanning the gap. CDR1 and CDR2 (germline): LGHDT, YNNKEL (reference sequence). CDR3: CASSHFTGPGELFF. The CDR3 DNA is TGTGCCAGCAGCCACTTTACAGGGCCCGGGGAGCTGTTTTTT.

The chain links TRBV10-3 to TRBJ1-5; D gene ambiguous. CDR1 and CDR2 from the germline V gene are ENHRY and SYGVKD. This CDR3 region has 16 residues. Trimming removed 0 bases at V and 5 bases at J, with 14 bases between. CDR3 in DNA: TGTGCCATCAGTGAGTCGGGTTGGGAATCGGATCAGCCCCAGCATTTT. Translation gives CAISESGWESDQPQHF.

CDR3 region: CASSLVASGANTGELFF. CDR3 nucleotide sequence: TGTGCCAGCAGCTTAGTTGCTAGCGGGGCGAACACCGGGGAGCTGTTTTTT. The chain uses TRBV13 and TRBJ2-2, with TRBD2 identical over 9 bases. The V segment lost 1 base and the J segment 0 bases; nucleotides outside the gene matches: 3. CDR3 size: 17 residues. Germline lookup yields CDR1 PRHDT and CDR2 FYEKMQ (reference sequence).

The chain links TRBV30 to TRBJ2-3; no firm D call. CDR3 size: 13 residues. V lost 3 bases to trimming and J lost 0 bases, with 7 bases between them. Germline CDR1 GTSNPN, CDR2 SVGIG (reference sequence). DNA for the CDR3: TGTGCCTGGAGCGGCTCTAGCACAGATACGCAGTATTTT. Protein sequence: CAWSGSSTDTQYF.

The J gene is TRBJ2-7, the V gene TRBV19; no definite D call. This CDR3 is 13 amino acids long. The germline CDR1 and CDR2 sequences are LNHDA and SQIVND (reference sequence). Between the trimmed V and J ends, which lost 0 bases and 4 bases, there was a span of 7 bases. The CDR3 is CASSIDVRYEQYF. The CDR3 nucleotides are TGTGCCAGTAGTATAGATGTCCGATACGAGCAGTACTTC.

The chain couples TRBV6-5 to TRBJ1-6; D gene uncertain. The CDR3 has 15 residues. V was trimmed by 5 bases and J by 6 bases, leaving 14 bases between them. Germline V gives CDR1 MNHEY, CDR2 SVGAGI. The CDR3 reads CASSRGNGLNSPLHF. CDR3 DNA sequence: TGTGCCAGCAGTCGAGGGAATGGGCTTAATTCACCCCTCCACTTT.

This clone was detected a few times. V and J are TRBV28 and TRBJ2-7; tentatively, D is TRBD2 (5 bases). Trimming shortened V by 11 bases and J by 6 bases, and 17 bases separated the two germline ends. The germline V gene has CDR1 MDHEN and CDR2 SYDVKM. The CDR3 is 12 amino acids. The chain's CDR3 is CAAWNIRGEQYF. CDR3 nucleotide sequence: TGTGCCGCTTGGAACATCCGGGGCGAGCAGTACTTC.

This clone was found once. The chain links TRBV11-3 to TRBJ2-1; 13 nucleotides align to TRBD2. Germline CDR1 SGHNT, CDR2 YENEEA. V lost 5 bases, J lost 4 bases, and 8 bases stayed unmatched. The CDR3 extends over 17 amino acids. CDR3 protein: CASSPSRTSGSYNEQFF. The CDR3 nucleotides are TGTGCCAGCAGCCCTAGTCGGACTAGCGGGAGTTACAATGAGCAGTTCTTC.

The V call is TRBV23-1, the J call TRBJ1-1; 7 positions agree with TRBD1. TRBV23-1 is reported as an ORF; its role is uncertain. The CDR3 has 16 amino acids. With V trimmed by 0 bases and J by 6 bases, 10 bases remained unmatched. The CDR3 DNA follows: TGCGCCAGCAGTCAATCGTTCCCAGGGGGTAGGGCTGAAGCTTTCTTT. This gives the protein CASSQSFPGGRAEAFF.

The chain has TRBV4-2 and TRBJ1-1, with D maybe TRBD1 (5 bases). This CDR3 comprises 14 residues. CDR1 and CDR2 (germline): LGHNA, YNFKEQ. V shed 5 bases and J shed 2 bases, with 12 bases lying between them. DNA of the CDR3: TGTGCCAGCAGCTATGACGACAGCAACACTGAAGCTTTCTTT. Translated: CASSYDDSNTEAFF.

The chain carries TRBV4-2 and TRBJ2-7; 7 positions agree with TRBD2. Germline V gene lookup returns CDR1 LGHNA and CDR2 YNFKEQ. V lost 0 bases and J lost 0; bases outside the gene matches: 8. The CDR3 extends over 17 amino acids. The CDR3 here is CASSQDPPSGFSYEQYF. The CDR3 nucleotides are TGTGCCAGCAGCCAAGACCCCCCTAGCGGATTCTCCTACGAGCAGTACTTC.

With regard to this clone: This sample includes further DNA sequences coding for the same CDR3. The chain has TRBV2 and TRBJ1-5; the D is unclear. V was trimmed by 2 bases and J by 4 bases, leaving 9 bases between them. The V gene's germline CDR1 is SNHLY and CDR2 FYNNEI. The CDR3 sequence is 14 residues long. The CDR3 nucleotides read TGTGCCAGCAGTGAACGGGCAGGTAATCAGCCCCAGCATTTT. The encoded protein is CASSERAGNQPQHF.

The V gene is TRBV6-6, the J gene TRBJ2-2; 8 bases agree with TRBD2. This CDR3 has 16 residues. Germline V gene data show CDR1 as MNHNY and CDR2 as SVGAGI (reference sequence). Germline trimming cut 6 bases from V and 1 base from J; bases unmatched to any gene: 7. CDR3 loop: CASSTGLAVNTGELFF. The CDR3 DNA reads TGTGCCAGCAGCACCGGACTAGCAGTGAACACCGGGGAGCTGTTTTTT.

This rearrangement joins TRBV6-5 to TRBJ1-4; the D gene is possibly TRBD1 (6 bases). CDR1 and CDR2 from the germline V gene are MNHEY and SVGAGI. CDR3 size: 14 residues. V shed 6 bases and J shed 10 bases, with 18 bases lying between them. The CDR3 DNA reads as TGTGCCAGCAGCCAGGGGCAAAGGGAAGGAAAACTGTTTTTT. Protein product: CASSQGQREGKLFF.